Each of the 14 T cell receptor beta chains below was sequenced from the same sample in a study of early T cells in non-severe SARS-CoV-2 infection. Via MiXCR, TCRdb re-called the 5' RACE reads, giving one row per CDR3 protein. The sample contains under 70,000 distinct CDR3 sequences, 14% to 15% of which appear only once. Sequenced material: whole blood, taken at baseline. The receptor set was obtained from an adult who was a healthcare worker with PCR-confirmed SARS-CoV-2 infection or an uninfected control (not recorded which).

This clonotype was found a few times. V gene TRBV10-3 combines with J gene TRBJ2-7; the D gene is possibly TRBD1 (5 bases). The CDR3 is 14 residues long. Germline V CDR1 and CDR2: ENHRY, SYGVKD. Trimming pared 0 bases from V and 3 bases from J, leaving 9 bases between. CDR3 bases: TGTGCCATCAGTGAGTCGGAGACAGACTACGAGCAGTACTTC. This codes for CAISESETDYEQYF.

The chain uses TRBV29-1 and TRBJ2-3; D is tentatively TRBD1 or TRBD2 (5 bases each). CDR1 is SQVTM, CDR2 ANQGSEA, per germline. The CDR3 runs 14 residues. V dropped 6 bases and J dropped 0 bases, with 13 bases sitting between them. This CDR3 is CSVSWGISTDTQYF. In nucleotides, the CDR3 is TGCAGCGTGTCCTGGGGGATAAGCACAGATACGCAGTATTTT.

V and J are TRBV28 and TRBJ1-2; TRBD1 aligns across 7 bases. This CDR3 comprises 14 residues. V dropped 5 bases and J dropped 8; count of bases not matched to a gene: 11. Per the germline V gene, CDR1 is MDHEN and CDR2 is SYDVKM. The CDR3 DNA sequence: TGTGCCAGCAGTCCTGGACAGGCCGCGAGGGGCTACACCTTC. Translated, it gives CASSPGQAARGYTF.

This clonotype was observed a few times. The J gene is TRBJ2-1, the V gene TRBV20-1, with 8 bases that match TRBD2. V lost 0 bases, J lost 9 bases, and 13 bases stayed unmatched. Germline CDR1 and CDR2: DFQATT and SNEGSKA (reference sequence). The CDR3 length is 16 residues. CDR3 in DNA: TGCAGTGCTAGAGATTGGGCGGGAGGCTCCCGCAGTGAGCAGTTCTTC. Its translation is CSARDWAGGSRSEQFF.

This clonotype is deemed medium-sized. V gene TRBV28 combines with J gene TRBJ2-5, with 8 bases that match TRBD2. The CDR3 totals 13 residues. CDR1 is MDHEN and CDR2 is SYDVKM in the germline V gene. The V and J ends lost 2 bases and 5 bases, in that order; junction bases with no gene match: 1. This CDR3 reads CASSLGGRETQYF. Here the CDR3 DNA reads TGTGCCAGCAGTTTAGGCGGGAGGGAGACCCAGTACTTC.

This clonotype has just a few counts. The rearrangement joins TRBV5-1 to TRBJ2-5; 11 bases are a match to TRBD2. Per germline, CDR1 SGHRS and CDR2 YFSETQ. The CDR3 spans 17 residues. After removal of 0 bases from V and 1 base from J, the junction contained 5 bases not matched to a gene. The CDR3 protein is CASSLALAGGPQETQYF. DNA of the CDR3: TGCGCCAGCAGCTTGGCCCTAGCGGGGGGCCCCCAAGAGACCCAGTACTTC. Based on the CDR3 plus reference TRBV5-1 and TRBJ2-5, the full variable domain is KAGVTQTPRYLIKTRGQQVTLSCSPISGHRSVSWYQQTPGQGLQFLFEYFSETQRNKGNFPGRFSGRQFSNSRSEMNVSTLELGDSALYLCASSLALAGGPQETQYFGPGTRLLVL.

This clonotype turned up a few times. The V and J genes are TRBV7-9 and TRBJ2-3; D is unclear. Trimming stripped 1 base from V and 2 bases from J, with 10 bases between. Germline CDR1 SEHNR, CDR2 FQNEAQ (reference sequence). The length of the CDR3 is 15 residues. The CDR3 bases are TGTGCCAGCAGCTTAGACACGGCTGTCACAGATACGCAGTATTTT. It is translated as CASSLDTAVTDTQYF.

This sequence joins TRBV19 and TRBJ2-1; a weak D match, TRBD2 (6 bases). Trimming pared 3 bases from V and 7 bases from J, leaving 7 bases between. The CDR3 sequence is 12 residues long. CDR1 and CDR2 from the germline V gene are LNHDA and SQIVND (reference sequence). The CDR3 region is CASSIRGNEQFF. The CDR3 DNA sequence: TGTGCCAGTAGTATTCGGGGGAATGAGCAGTTCTTC.

In this sample, this clonotype turned up a few times. The chain is built from TRBV11-3 and TRBJ2-4; D may be TRBD2 (7 bases). Per the germline V gene, CDR1 is SGHNT and CDR2 is YENEEA. V dropped 3 bases and J dropped 5 bases, with 14 bases sitting between them. The length of the CDR3 is 15 residues. CDR3: CASSFLRGRENIQYF. DNA for the CDR3: TGTGCCAGCAGCTTCCTGCGGGGGCGGGAAAACATTCAGTACTTC. The whole variable domain, remainder taken from reference TRBV11-3 and TRBJ2-4, is EAGVVQSPRYKIIEKKQPVAFWCNPISGHNTLYWYLQNLGQGPELLIRYENEEAVDDSQLPKDRFSAERLKGVDSTLKIQPAELGDSAVYLCASSFLRGRENIQYFGAGTRLSVL.

The rearrangement links TRBV7-9 to TRBJ2-7; no clear D gene. The germline V gene has CDR1 SEHNR and CDR2 FQNEAQ (reference sequence). This CDR3 comprises 14 residues. The V and J ends lost 1 base and 2 bases respectively, with 9 bases between them. CDR3 nucleotide sequence: TGTGCCAGCAGCTTAGGACGGAATACCTACGAGCAGTACTTC. This codes for CASSLGRNTYEQYF. The whole variable domain, remainder taken from reference TRBV7-9 and TRBJ2-7, is DTGVSQNPRHKITKRGQNVTFRCDPISEHNRLYWYRQTLGQGPEFLTYFQNEAQLEKSRLLSDRFSAERPKGSFSTLEIQRTEQGDSAMYLCASSLGRNTYEQYFGPGTRLTVT.

This clonotype has a handful of counts. The CDR3 bases are TGCAGCGTAACCCTAGCGGGCCGGGGAGATACGCAGTATTTT. Encoded protein: CSVTLAGRGDTQYF. The chain combines TRBV29-1 with TRBJ2-3; TRBD2 matches at 8 bases. CDR1 and CDR2 from the germline V gene are SQVTM and ANQGSEA. V trimming: 6 bases; J trimming: 5 bases; junction bases outside the gene matches: 10. The CDR3 runs 14 residues.

At least ten counts were recorded for this clonotype. The CDR3 here is CASSPNQGARNYGYTF. The CDR3 DNA reads as TGTGCCAGCTCCCCCAACCAGGGGGCGCGAAACTATGGCTACACCTTC. V gene TRBV18 combines with J gene TRBJ1-2; 8 bases fit TRBD1. Germline-derived CDR1 and CDR2 are KGHSH and LQKENI. Trimming cost V 6 bases and J 2 bases; bases outside gene matches: 11. The CDR3 is 16 residues long.

Only a few counts were recorded for this clonotype. The chain recombines TRBV9 with TRBJ2-7; 13 bases are shared with TRBD2. V was pared by 5 bases and J by 5 bases, with 4 bases of the junction left unmatched. The CDR3 is 14 residues long. From germline, CDR1 is SGDLS and CDR2 YYNGEE. Here the CDR3 DNA reads TGTGCCAGCAGTGGGACTAGCGGGATGAACGAGCAGTACTTC. Translation gives CASSGTSGMNEQYF.

The CDR3: CSARDWGSTQNTEAFF. CDR3 sequence (DNA): TGCAGTGCTAGAGATTGGGGTTCTACCCAGAACACTGAAGCTTTCTTT. The chain has TRBV20-1 and TRBJ1-1, with D hard to call. Trimming pared 0 bases from V and 1 base from J, leaving 15 bases between. From germline, CDR1 is DFQATT and CDR2 SNEGSKA (reference sequence). The length of the CDR3 is 16 residues.